Sequencing of this T cell receptor (beta chain) was carried out in a study of blood T cell repertoires in COVID-19. About the study: Researchers got acute and convalescent COVID-19 samples from the United States, Italy and Spain.

Germline V gives CDR1 SGHTA, CDR2 FQGNSA. V was cut by 3 bases and J by 4 bases, with 13 bases left in between. This CDR3 region has 15 residues. TCRdb's table, derived via immunoSEQ multiplex PCR, lists solely in-frame clones and lacks some. The repertoire holds around 70,000 clones, 75% to 90% seen once, with 9.5% to 15% in the top ten. The sample taken for sequencing was peripheral blood. The sequence came from a man in his forties or fifties with COVID-19, enrolled during active disease. The chain employs TRBV7-2 and TRBJ1-3, with TRBD1 as a possible D gene (5 bases). In nucleotides, the CDR3 is TGTGCCAGCAGCTTGGACCCAGGGTCCGGAAACACCATATATTTT. It codes for CASSLDPGSGNTIYF.